Below, 12 T cell receptor beta chains from the same sample are listed, as sequenced in a study of blood T cell repertoires in acute mononucleosis. Overall study results and limits: Public beta motifs plus an AV5-AJ31 alpha motif appeared to drive GLC-BM selection.

Only in-frame clones appear in the TCRdb table, and some are missing; sequencing was by immunoSEQ multiplex PCR. The table lists some 1,400 clones, less than 30% of them singletons. Documented time point: acute infectious mononucleosis, at clinical presentation within 2 weeks of symptom onset (visit 1). Sequenced here: EBV GLC epitope tetramer+ CD8+ T cells sorted from PBMCs, sampled during acute infectious mononucleosis. The subset is: CD8 T cells binding tetramer with EBV BMLF1 280-288 peptide (GLC-BM). The receptor set was obtained from a woman younger than 30 with infectious mononucleosis caused by EBV.

This clone has just a few counts. It is likely a read error: a sequence one base away is far more abundant. The V and J genes are TRBV14 and TRBJ2-7, with 7 bases matching TRBD1. The junction had 12 bases not matched to a gene; V was cut back by 4 bases and J by 6 bases. CDR3 length: 15 residues. Per the germline V gene, CDR1 is SGHDN and CDR2 is FVKESK. CDR3 in DNA: TGTGCCAGCAGCCTGGGACAGATCCTGCCGGGCGAGCAGTACTTC. Translated, it gives CASSLGQILPGEQYF.

There are a few counts of this clone. The chain couples TRBV7-2 to TRBJ2-7; D tentatively fits TRBD1 or TRBD2 (5 bases each). Germline values: CDR1 SGHTA, CDR2 FQGNSA. V lost 11 bases, J lost 6 bases, and 26 bases lay in between. This CDR3 region has 15 residues. Written as DNA, the CDR3 is TGTGCCGGGGGAACGACAGACGTACTCCCTGGCGAGCAGTACTTC. This codes for CAGGTTDVLPGEQYF. Supplemented by reference TRBV7-2 and TRBJ2-7, the full variable domain reads GAGVSQSPSNKVTEKGKDVELRCDPISGHTALYWYRQSLGQGLEFLIYFQGNSAPDKSGLPSDRFSAERTGGSVSTLTIQRTQQEDSAVYLCAGGTTDVLPGEQYFGPGTRLTVT.

Comment on this clone: A far larger clone is off by one base, so a read error is likely. The same CDR3 can be traced to other DNA sequences in this sample. V gene TRBV9 combines with J gene TRBJ2-1; D remains ambiguous. The CDR3 extends over 13 amino acids. Looked up from germline, CDR1 is SGDLS and CDR2 is YYNGEE. Here the CDR3 DNA reads TGTGCCATCAGCGTAGCTGGTGGGGATGAGCAGTTCTTC. Its protein product is CAISVAGGDEQFF.

The rearrangement links TRBV2 to TRBJ2-2; 7 bases map to TRBD1. The CDR3 spans 15 residues. Germline V gene lookup returns CDR1 SNHLY and CDR2 FYNNEI. V was clipped by 7 bases and J by 6 bases; unmatched bases: 11. The DNA for the CDR3 is TGTGCCAGCAACCCGGGACAGAGGACCCCCGGGGAGCTGTTTTTT. Translating it yields CASNPGQRTPGELFF.

The table lists this clone with many counts. The chain is built from TRBV9 and TRBJ2-3; perhaps TRBD1 as D (6 bases). Germline CDR1 and CDR2: SGDLS and YYNGEE. The V and J ends lost 5 bases and 6 bases respectively, with 16 bases between them. The CDR3 length is 14 residues. CDR3: CASSEGDVGDTQYF. The CDR3 DNA is TGTGCCAGCAGTGAGGGGGACGTCGGGGATACGCAGTATTTT.

This clone appeared many times. Possible read error: a much larger clone is one base away. The CDR3 sequence: CASSLRSGIAPRTQYF. The DNA of the CDR3 is TGTGCCAGCAGCTTGAGGAGCGGCATTGCCCCCAGAACCCAGTACTTC. The rearrangement links TRBV9 to TRBJ2-5; possibly TRBD2 for D (5 bases). Germline loops: CDR1 SGDLS, CDR2 YYNGEE. CDR3 length: 16 amino acids. V lost 4 bases, J lost 8 bases, and 24 bases lay in between.

V and J are TRBV29-1 and TRBJ1-4; 12 bases map to TRBD1. The CDR3 is 14 residues long. The V gene's germline CDR1 is SQVTM and CDR2 ANQGSEA. V was clipped by 6 bases and J by 14 bases; unmatched bases: 13. The CDR3 DNA sequence: TGCAGCGTCGGGACAGGGGGCACTAATGAATATCTGTTTTTT. This encodes CSVGTGGTNEYLFF.

This clone occurred many times. This chain joins TRBV11-2 and TRBJ2-3; D is ambiguous. The CDR3 runs 16 residues. The ends were cut back, 5 bases at V and 2 bases at J, with 17 bases in the middle. Germline CDR1 is SGHAT and CDR2 is FQNNGV. CDR3 nucleotides: TGTGCCAGCAGCGTGGCTATGGCTCTTTACACAGATACGCAGTATTTT. It codes for CASSVAMALYTDTQYF.

This clone occurred a few times. A far larger clone is just one base off, so this is likely a read error. At the DNA level, this CDR3 is encoded by other sequences in the same sample as well. The chain is built from TRBV29-1 and TRBJ1-4; TRBD1 matches at 12 bases. Germline CDR1 reads SQVTM; CDR2 reads ANQGSEA. The CDR3 covers 14 residues. CDR3 coding DNA: TGCAGCGTCGGGACAGGGGGCACTAATGATAAACTGTTTTTT. Its translation is CSVGTGGTNDKLFF.

This clone came up a few times. No DNA is shown, since the ends of the CDR3 on it are uncertain; the CDR3 is the one TCRdb lists. The chain is built from TRBV29-1 and TRBJ1-4; TRBD1 is the table's D call, not checked against the DNA. Germline loops: CDR1 SQVTM, CDR2 ANQGSEA. The CDR3 totals 15 residues, both ends included. The CDR3 is CSVGTGGTNEKNCFF.

Regarding this clone: Different DNA sequences within this sample yield the same CDR3. The V call is TRBV14, the J call TRBJ2-4; either TRBD1 or TRBD2 may fit D (6 bases each). Germline loops: CDR1 SGHDN, CDR2 FVKESK. The CDR3 runs to 13 residues. Trimming pared 3 bases from V and 12 bases from J, leaving 15 bases between. The DNA of the CDR3 is TGTGCCAGCAGCCAGTCGCCCGGGGGCAGTCAGTACTTC. It specifies CASSQSPGGSQYF. The complete variable domain, with remaining parts taken from reference TRBV14 and TRBJ2-4, reads EAGVTQFPSHSVIEKGQTVTLRCDPISGHDNLYWYRRVMGKEIKFLLHFVKESKQDESGMPNNRFLAERTGGTYSTLKVQPAELEDSGVYFCASSQSPGGSQYFGAGTRLSVL.

Details on this clone: This probably arose from a read error, given a far larger clone one base away. This chain links TRBV29-1 with TRBJ1-4; 12 nucleotides agree with TRBD1. The V gene end was trimmed by 7 bases and the J gene end by 2 bases; junction bases not matched to a gene: 2. The CDR3 contains 14 residues. Germline V gene data show CDR1 as SQVTM and CDR2 as ANQGSEA. This chain's CDR3 is CSGGTGGTNEKLFF. The CDR3 coding sequence is TGCAGCGGCGGGACAGGGGGCACTAATGAAAAACTGTTTTTT. Based on the CDR3 plus reference TRBV29-1 and TRBJ1-4, the full variable domain is SAVISQKPSRDICQRGTSLTIQCQVDSQVTMMFWYRQQPGQSLTLIATANQGSEATYESGFVIDKFPISRPNLTFSTLTVSNMSPEDSSIYLCSGGTGGTNEKLFFGSGTQLSVL.